The present entry profiles one T cell receptor (beta chain) with its context. The antigen remains undetermined. Measured with immunoSEQ multiplex PCR; TCRdb has only the in-frame clones, and not every one. The sample shows around 1,900,000 clones, 93% of them seen only once. The germline CDR1 and CDR2 sequences are LNHDA and SQIVND (reference sequence). The J segment lost 1 base and the V segment lost 10 bases, leaving 5 bases of the junction unmatched. CDR3 length: 14 residues. The data were obtained in a study of shared clonotypes between healthy human individuals. The study, taken as a whole, reports: How much donors shared clonotypes was expected to be affected by sequencing depth.

Only CD45RO-negative cells positively selected for CCR7 counted as naive CD8 cells, so terminally differentiated effector memory CD45RA+ cells were excluded. Donors included only healthy HIV-negative adults lacking recent acute infections or vaccinations. This sequence originates from a man between 18 and 29 years old in good health. Some clones in this sample may be carry-over from other donors' samples. The source material was naive CD8+ T cells from PBMCs. This sequence joins TRBV19 and TRBJ2-1, with 9 bases aligning to TRBD1. The CDR3 bases are TGTGCCACCGCGGACAGGGGTTCCTACAATGAGCAGTTCTTC. Its translation is CATADRGSYNEQFF.